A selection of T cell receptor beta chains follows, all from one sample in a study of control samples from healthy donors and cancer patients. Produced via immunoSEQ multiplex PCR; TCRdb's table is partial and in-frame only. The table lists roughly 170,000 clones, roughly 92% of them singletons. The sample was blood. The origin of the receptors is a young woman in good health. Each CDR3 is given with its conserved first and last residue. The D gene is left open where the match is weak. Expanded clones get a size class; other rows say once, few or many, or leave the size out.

CDR3: CASMGSSGYEQYF
DNA: TGCGCCAGCATGGGATCGTCAGGCTACGAGCAGTACTTC
J: TRBJ2-7
size: NA
D: NA
V: TRBV5-1

CDR3: CSVESGGEAFF
DNA: TGCAGCGTTGAAAGTGGGGGAGAAGCTTTCTTT
J: TRBJ1-1
size: NA
D: NA
V: TRBV29-1

CDR3: CASISGTGGSGGWQPQHF
DNA: TGTGCCAGCATCTCCGGGACAGGCGGGTCAGGGGGGTGGCAGCCCCAGCATTTT
J: TRBJ1-5
size: NA
D: TRBD1
V: TRBV28

CDR3: CASSLGCTGSGYTF
DNA: TGTGCCAGCAGCTTAGGTTGTACAGGGAGTGGCTACACCTTC
J: TRBJ1-2
size: NA
D: NA
V: TRBV7-3

CDR3: CASSYRGQNEKLFF
DNA: TGTGCCAGCAGTTATCGCGGGCAGAATGAAAAACTGTTTTTT
J: TRBJ1-4
size: NA
D: NA
V: TRBV6-2/TRBV6-3

CDR3: CASSTASGAYEQYF
DNA: TGTGCCAGTAGTACGGCTAGCGGTGCCTACGAGCAGTACTTC
J: TRBJ2-7
size: once
D: TRBD2
V: TRBV19

CDR3: CSIIGGDYNEQFF
DNA: TGCAGCATCATCGGGGGGGATTACAATGAGCAGTTCTTC
J: TRBJ2-1
size: NA
D: TRBD2
V: TRBV29-1

CDR3: CASSSTGLSYEQYF
DNA: TGTGCCAGCAGCTCGACAGGGCTTTCCTACGAGCAGTACTTC
J: TRBJ2-7
size: NA
D: TRBD1
V: TRBV7-2

CDR3: CASRDLGPANQPQHF
DNA: TGTGCCAGCAGGGATCTAGGGCCCGCCAATCAGCCCCAGCATTTT
J: TRBJ1-5
size: NA
D: NA
V: TRBV2

CDR3: CASSQEGTGGEKLFF
DNA: TGCGCCAGCAGCCAAGAAGGGACAGGGGGGGAGAAACTGTTTTTT
J: TRBJ1-4
size: NA
D: TRBD1
V: TRBV4-3

CDR3: CASSQGTGELYGYTF
DNA: TGCGCCAGCAGCCAAGGAACAGGGGAGCTATATGGCTACACCTTC
J: TRBJ1-2
size: NA
D: TRBD1
V: TRBV4-3

CDR3: CASSEEALIEQFF
DNA: TGTGCCAGCAGTGAAGAAGCGCTCATCGAGCAGTTCTTC
J: TRBJ2-1
size: NA
D: NA
V: TRBV2

CDR3: CASSSPGMGEKLFF
DNA: TGTGCCAGCAGTTCTCCCGGGATGGGTGAAAAACTGTTTTTT
J: TRBJ1-4
size: NA
D: NA
V: TRBV6-2/TRBV6-3

CDR3: CATRSSGARETQYF
DNA: TGTGCCACCAGGAGCTCCGGGGCGAGGGAGACCCAGTACTTC
J: TRBJ2-5
size: NA
D: NA
V: TRBV24-1

CDR3: CASSQAQVGRKAFPTAYEQYF
DNA: TGCGCCAGCAGCCAAGCCCAGGTGGGCCGTAAAGCTTTTCCAACAGCCTACGAGCAGTACTTC
J: TRBJ2-7
size: once
D: NA
V: TRBV4-1

CDR3: CAISEGDSYGYTF
DNA: TGTGCCATCAGTGAGGGGGACAGCTATGGCTACACCTTC
J: TRBJ1-2
size: NA
D: TRBD1
V: TRBV10-3

CDR3: CSVGGWRRSLTTF
DNA: TGCAGCGTTGGCGGGTGGAGGCGGTCGTTAACCACCTTC
J: TRBJ1-2
size: NA
D: NA
V: TRBV29-1

CDR3: CAISMNSGGSGANVLTF
DNA: TGTGCCATCAGTATGAACTCTGGAGGTTCAGGGGCCAACGTCCTGACTTTC
J: TRBJ2-6
size: NA
D: NA
V: TRBV10-3

CDR3: CASSGGSRGNTIYF
DNA: TGTGCCAGCAGTGGAGGCAGCCGGGGAAACACCATATATTTT
J: TRBJ1-3
size: once
D: NA
V: TRBV28

CDR3: CASSLGPARYEQYF
DNA: TGTGCCAGCAGCTTGGGTCCGGCGCGATACGAGCAGTACTTC
J: TRBJ2-7
size: NA
D: NA
V: TRBV7-9

CDR3: CASSLAPNEKLFF
DNA: TGTGCCAGCAGCTTGGCACCCAATGAAAAACTGTTTTTT
J: TRBJ1-4
size: NA
D: NA
V: TRBV7-6

CDR3: CASSLNNGPYEQYF
DNA: TGCGCCAGCAGCTTGAACAACGGGCCCTACGAGCAGTACTTC
J: TRBJ2-7
size: NA
D: NA
V: TRBV5-1

CDR3: CASISEGGRTGGPDTQYF
DNA: TGTGCCAGTATCAGCGAGGGCGGTAGGACAGGGGGCCCAGATACGCAGTATTTT
J: TRBJ2-3
size: NA
D: TRBD1
V: TRBV19

CDR3: CASSSDREGYGYTF
DNA: TGTGCCAGCAGTTCCGACAGGGAAGGGTATGGCTACACCTTC
J: TRBJ1-2
size: NA
D: TRBD1
V: TRBV5-4

CDR3: CASSEYPGTGSGNTIYF
DNA: TGTGCCAGCAGTGAATACCCCGGGACAGGGTCTGGAAACACCATATATTTT
J: TRBJ1-3
size: NA
D: TRBD1
V: TRBV2

CDR3: CASRKAQTYNEQFF
DNA: TGTGCCAGTAGAAAGGCACAGACCTACAATGAGCAGTTCTTC
J: TRBJ2-1
size: NA
D: NA
V: TRBV19

CDR3: CASSSYRLAGVRNEQFF
DNA: TGCGCCAGCAGCTCTTACAGACTAGCGGGAGTACGCAATGAGCAGTTCTTC
J: TRBJ2-1
size: NA
D: TRBD2
V: TRBV5-1

CDR3: CASSPIKQGAFRSPLHF
DNA: TGTGCCAGCAGCCCAATTAAACAGGGGGCCTTTCGCTCACCCCTCCACTTT
J: TRBJ1-6
size: NA
D: TRBD1
V: TRBV7-9

CDR3: CASSPRGMNTEAFF
DNA: TGTGCCAGCAGCCCCCGGGGTATGAACACTGAAGCTTTCTTT
J: TRBJ1-1
size: NA
D: NA
V: TRBV27

CDR3: CASGTGNQPQHF
DNA: TGTGCCAGCGGTACCGGAAATCAGCCCCAGCATTTT
J: TRBJ1-5
size: NA
D: NA
V: TRBV25-1

CDR3: CASPKGCETVVFPSYNEQFF
DNA: TGTGCCAGCCCCAAAGGGTGCGAGACAGTGGTTTTTCCCTCCTACAATGAGCAGTTCTTC
J: TRBJ2-1
size: once
D: NA
V: TRBV21-1

CDR3: CASSIGRTGVYGYTF
DNA: TGTGCCAGTAGTATAGGGCGGACAGGGGTATATGGCTACACCTTC
J: TRBJ1-2
size: once
D: TRBD1
V: TRBV19

CDR3: CAISGDLAKNIQYF
DNA: TGTGCCATCAGTGGGGACCTAGCCAAAAACATTCAGTACTTC
J: TRBJ2-4
size: NA
D: NA
V: TRBV10-3

CDR3: CASRPSGELSTDTQYF
DNA: TGTGCCAGCCGACCGAGCGGGGAACTTTCCACAGATACGCAGTATTTT
J: TRBJ2-3
size: NA
D: TRBD2
V: TRBV28

CDR3: CASSLKGANTEAFF
DNA: TGTGCCAGCAGTCTTAAGGGGGCGAACACTGAAGCTTTCTTT
J: TRBJ1-1
size: once
D: TRBD1
V: TRBV5-8

CDR3: CASSDSSYNEQFF
DNA: TGTGCCAGCAGCGACAGCTCCTACAATGAGCAGTTCTTC
J: TRBJ2-1
size: NA
D: NA
V: TRBV21-1

CDR3: CASSIQGNQPQHF
DNA: TGTGCCAGCAGTATACAGGGAAACCAGCCCCAGCATTTT
J: TRBJ1-5
size: NA
D: NA
V: TRBV12-3/TRBV12-4

CDR3: CASRLRGAFQETQYF
DNA: TGTGCCAGCAGATTACGGGGGGCCTTCCAAGAGACCCAGTACTTC
J: TRBJ2-5
size: NA
D: NA
V: TRBV6-5

CDR3: CATSRVALGTEAFF
DNA: TGTGCCACCAGCAGAGTGGCCCTCGGGACTGAAGCTTTCTTT
J: TRBJ1-1
size: NA
D: NA
V: TRBV15

CDR3: CASSQEGQNTEAFF
DNA: TGTGCCAGCAGCCAAGAGGGGCAGAACACTGAAGCTTTCTTT
J: TRBJ1-1
size: NA
D: NA
V: TRBV5-4

CDR3: CASSLNGAGTQPQHF
DNA: TGTGCCAGCAGTTTAAACGGCGCGGGTACTCAGCCCCAGCATTTT
J: TRBJ1-5
size: NA
D: NA
V: TRBV27

CDR3: CASSASSDGDNEQFF
DNA: TGCGCCAGCAGCGCGTCGAGCGACGGGGACAATGAGCAGTTCTTC
J: TRBJ2-1
size: NA
D: NA
V: TRBV4-3

CDR3: CASSESSAAGGLEAFF
DNA: TGTGCCAGCAGTGAGTCATCGGCGGCAGGGGGCTTGGAAGCTTTCTTT
J: TRBJ1-1
size: NA
D: TRBD1
V: TRBV6-1

CDR3: CASSLQGWGNTIYF
DNA: TGTGCCAGCAGTCTACAGGGGTGGGGAAACACCATATATTTT
J: TRBJ1-3
size: once
D: TRBD1
V: TRBV6-5

CDR3: CASSQARGLRNTEAFF
DNA: TGTGCCAGCAGCCAAGCGAGGGGATTGAGGAACACTGAAGCTTTCTTT
J: TRBJ1-1
size: once
D: NA
V: TRBV14

CDR3: CASSLRQGTNTEAFF
DNA: TGCGCCAGCAGTCTCCGACAGGGGACGAACACTGAAGCTTTCTTT
J: TRBJ1-1
size: NA
D: TRBD1
V: TRBV10-1

CDR3: CASSLSGRSAEAFF
DNA: TGTGCCAGCAGCTTAAGTGGTAGGAGCGCTGAAGCTTTCTTT
J: TRBJ1-1
size: NA
D: NA
V: TRBV13

CDR3: CATSGAQPSSYNEQFF
DNA: TGTGCCACCAGCGGCGCCCAGCCGAGCTCCTACAATGAGCAGTTCTTC
J: TRBJ2-1
size: NA
D: NA
V: TRBV15

CDR3: CASSVRLAGEAGYEQYF
DNA: TGCGCCAGCAGCGTCAGACTAGCGGGAGAAGCAGGATACGAGCAGTACTTC
J: TRBJ2-7
size: NA
D: TRBD2
V: TRBV4-1

CDR3: CASSFGSNQPQHF
DNA: TGTGCCAGCAGCTTCGGGAGCAATCAGCCCCAGCATTTT
J: TRBJ1-5
size: NA
D: NA
V: TRBV11-2

CDR3: CASSESRGSTDTQYF
DNA: TGTGCCAGCAGTGAATCGCGGGGTAGCACAGATACGCAGTATTTT
J: TRBJ2-3
size: NA
D: NA
V: TRBV6-1

CDR3: CAIHPGTGVPLAYNSPLHF
DNA: TGTGCCATCCACCCAGGCACAGGGGTCCCCTTAGCATATAATTCACCCCTCCACTTT
J: TRBJ1-6
size: NA
D: TRBD1
V: TRBV10-3

CDR3: CASSPQLAKNIQYF
DNA: TGTGCCAGCTCACCACAGCTAGCCAAAAACATTCAGTACTTC
J: TRBJ2-4
size: NA
D: NA
V: TRBV18

CDR3: CASRQGFYGYTF
DNA: TGTGCCAGTAGACAGGGCTTCTATGGCTACACCTTC
J: TRBJ1-2
size: NA
D: NA
V: TRBV19

CDR3: CASSLGNTGELFF
DNA: TGTGCCAGCAGCTTAGGGAACACCGGGGAGCTGTTTTTT
J: TRBJ2-2
size: NA
D: NA
V: TRBV7-8

CDR3: CASSSLRDSHSNQPQHF
DNA: TGTGCCAGCAGTTCGCTAAGGGACTCACATAGCAATCAGCCCCAGCATTTT
J: TRBJ1-5
size: NA
D: NA
V: TRBV6-2/TRBV6-3

CDR3: CASSSGLAGSGETQYF
DNA: TGTGCCAGCAGCTCTGGACTAGCGGGATCGGGTGAGACCCAGTACTTC
J: TRBJ2-5
size: NA
D: TRBD2
V: TRBV7-2

CDR3: CASSLERFRGANTEAFF
DNA: TGTGCCAGCAGCTTAGAACGGTTTAGGGGAGCGAACACTGAAGCTTTCTTT
J: TRBJ1-1
size: NA
D: NA
V: TRBV7-9

CDR3: CASSFLSGSTDTQYF
DNA: TGTGCCAGCAGTTTCCTCAGCGGTAGCACAGATACGCAGTATTTT
J: TRBJ2-3
size: NA
D: NA
V: TRBV6-4

CDR3: CASSPQGYTEAFF
DNA: TGTGCCAGCAGCCCACAGGGTTACACTGAAGCTTTCTTT
J: TRBJ1-1
size: NA
D: NA
V: TRBV7-2